This T cell receptor beta chain appears in the sequencing data of a study of follicular helper T cells after annual influenza vaccination (dated by TCRdb to the late 2010s). For the wider study: After each seasonal influenza vaccination, blood samples were collected on days 0, 7 and 28. Multi-year samples were obtained from about six subjects, with two vaccination seasons covered for a few subjects and three seasons covered for two subjects. To look at recall of cTfh clones, some subjects were tracked through successive annual vaccinations covering the 2013-2014, 2014-2015 and 2015-2016 seasons. The 2013-2014 samples were cryopreserved, while the 2015 samples were processed right after collection. One week after vaccination, a second recruited cohort of 11 to 12 subjects (Table S1) displayed a similar ICOS+CD38+ cTfh response.

The sample's time point label is to be understood as: 2015-2016 season, pre-vaccination. Adults received seasonal inactivated influenza vaccine (Fluvarix), and TCRB sequencing tracked sorted blood CD4 subsets before and after vaccination. To be eligible, subjects had to live in the community and must not have received influenza vaccine in the previous 6 months. Reasons for exclusion included contraindications to influenza vaccine, substance abuse, HIV/AIDS, active malignancy, immunomodulatory medication, and active illness such as respiratory infection. At each time point, about 35 to 100 mL of blood was collected. Circulating Tfh were defined as non-naive CD4+CXCR5+PD-1+ cells and sorted into ICOS+CD38+ and ICOS-CD38- fractions. Either Ficoll-Paque PLUS or SepMate separation was used to isolate PBMC. Before DNA was extracted, the cell subsets were sorted from PBMC using a BD FACS Aria. In regard to this clone: It has no known antigen specificity. No much larger clonotype is one base removed from it; base qualities were not supplied.

Library preparation used the immunoSEQ multiplex PCR assay. Adaptive Biotechnologies carried out TCRB amplification, library preparation, sequencing and preliminary bioinformatics at Survey level resolution. For TCRB sequencing, genomic DNA from the sorted cTfh populations was amplified by multiplex PCR. As for how the authors treated the data: Clonality was calculated in R as 1 minus normalized Shannon entropy, and the Gini index was computed with the R package ineq. The overlap score was defined as the summed counts of shared sequences divided by the total counts of all sequences in both compared samples. Significance of shared clonotypes was assessed by Fisher's exact test, with a theoretical repertoire of 10^7 TCRB sequences assumed. TCRdb re-hosts the immuneACCESS table, in-frame sequences only. Its copies lack some clones; in the studies checked, an unresolved V gene accounts for under half of them, and the cause for the rest is not known. From that table come the V and J calls and clone size; the DNA was used to work out D and trimming. Counted in this sample were about 9,200 clones; roughly 80% of them appeared once. The ten largest make up 1.5% to 1.9% of the sample.

Beyond this particular receptor, the publication reports: With successive annual vaccinations, a recurrent oligoclonal ICOS+CD38+ cTfh response was recalled, and this response contained tetramer and AIM influenza-specific clonotypes. Day 7 ICOS+CD38+ clones were most often found later in ICOS-CD38- cTfh, suggesting that subset may serve as a memory reservoir. Rare clonotypes could not be sampled because productive TCRB sequences were recovered from only roughly 9.5-22% of the analyzed cells. ICOS+CD38+ cTfh clonality correlated with the frequency of that population, and its change correlated with the change in circulating plasmablast frequency.

Including cysteine and phenylalanine, the CDR3 has 15 amino acids. Solely the CDR3 DNA is kept, with 45 bases framed from the first base. CDR1 SEHNR and CDR2 FQNEAQ were looked up in the germline V gene (reference sequence). The junction shows trimming of 6 bases on V and 9 bases on J, and the gene matches do not reach 14 bases of it. The sequenced sample was CXCR5+ CD38- circulating T follicular helper cells from blood, obtained on the day of influenza vaccination. The sample's cell subset or site, from its label and the paper: circulating Tfh, non-naive CD4+CXCR5+PD-1+ (ICOS+CD38+ or ICOS-CD38-). The V gene is TRBV7-9 and the J gene is TRBJ2-1, with 7 bases matching TRBD1. This TCR came from an adult who received the influenza vaccine. The sequenced DNA: TGTGCCAGCAGACCTAAGGACAGGCTAGGTGGTGAGCAGTTCTTC. Translation gives CASRPKDRLGGEQFF.